The T cell receptor (beta chain) under discussion was sequenced for a study of T cells after yellow fever vaccination (dated by TCRdb to about 2019). As for the study more broadly: Libraries from fractions with low cell numbers were prepared with the SMART-Seq v4 Ultra Low Input RNA kit. To track T-cell clones before and after primary and booster YFV17D yellow fever vaccination, bulk TCR alpha and beta repertoires were sequenced longitudinally. Two healthy male donors made up the cohort, one aged 18 to 30 years and the other aged 30 to 40 years. Bulk PBMC replicates and cell subsets were isolated from blood drawn at multiple timepoints before and after both primary and secondary immunization.

In the germline V gene (reference sequence), CDR1 corresponds to SEHNR and CDR2 to FQNEAQ. Trimming takes 5 bases from V and 4 bases from J, and the germline ends sit 14 bases apart. The CDR3 goes from the cysteine to the phenylalanine over 14 residues. Kept here is only the CDR3 DNA, which spans 42 bases and is read in frame from base 1. TCR cDNA was synthesized by 5'RACE template switching, which introduced a universal primer site and unique molecular identifiers. Priming for cDNA synthesis came from both the TCR alpha and TCR beta constant segments. Library amplification involved two PCR steps, and the second step added sample barcodes and sequencing adapters. Sequencing of libraries was performed on Illumina HiSeq 2500 (2x100 bp) or NovaSeq (2x150 bp). The authors' pipeline ran thus. MIGEC was used to demultiplex reads and collapse the reads into UMI consensus sequences, and MiXCR was used for V(D)J alignment. Vaccine-responding clonotypes were identified with edgeR using replicate PBMC samples, with FDR below 0.01 and a log2 fold change above 5 up to day 15 being required. Bulk clonotypes were assigned CD4 or CD8 identity according to which sequenced CD4 or CD8 repertoire held them at higher abundance. TCRdb applied fastp at Q25 and MiXCR to the public reads, then kept only in-frame beta chains. CDR3 protein sequences are deduplicated, and each keeps its most common genes and DNA. The authors' filters were not applied to this entry. The table for this sample lists a few hundred thousand distinct CDR3 sequences; 6.2% of them were counted only once. The top ten constitute 14% to 15% of the sample.

This specimen's treatment or condition label, per the study, means: live attenuated yellow fever vaccine strain. At each blood-draw timepoint, two biological replicates of bulk PBMCs were collected. PBMCs were isolated from peripheral blood using a standard Ficoll-Paque protocol. TriZol was used to extract RNA from bulk PBMCs, CD4 and CD8 fractions, and dextramer-positive and dextramer-negative fractions. A word on this clonotype: Its antigen has not been determined. Base qualities are not provided; no much larger clone lies one nucleotide away.

Beyond this particular receptor, the publication reports: Because the study included only two donors, the extent to which the findings can be generalized is limited. Because abundant contaminating clonotypes from the bulk population could be contained in FACS-sorted repertoires, computational filtering was required. Most clones expanded after primary vaccination were re-detected after the booster (about 95% of CD4 and around 88% of CD8), suggesting broad memory maintenance. A small fraction of clonotypes showed up in both the CD4 and CD8 compartments, probably as a result of convergent recombination. Compared with the primary T-cell response, the secondary T-cell response was faster but weaker, reaching its peak on day 5 rather than on day 15.

The V gene is TRBV7-9 and the J gene is TRBJ1-1; a tentative D match to TRBD1 spans 6 bases. This TCR derives from a man aged 25-45 years who received the YFV17D yellow fever vaccine. The sequences come from PBMCs, collected 5 days after the yellow fever booster vaccination. The DNA sequence is as follows: TGTGCCAGCAGCCAGCAGGGGTTGGCCACTGAAGCTTTCTTT. The translation is CASSQQGLATEAFF.